The 23 T cell receptor beta chains below all came from one sample that was sequenced in a study of blood T cell repertoires in COVID-19. TCRdb's copy holds only in-frame clones and misses some; the assay was immunoSEQ multiplex PCR. Of about 240,000 clones listed, around 87% were seen once; the top ten hold under 9%. The specimen sequenced was peripheral blood. All receptors come from a woman in her 70s with active or convalescent COVID-19.

This clone showed up just a few times. The gene calls are TRBV6-5 and TRBJ1-6; 8 bases fit TRBD1. The germline gives CDR1 MNHEY, CDR2 SVGAGI. V lost 6 bases to trimming and J lost 10 bases; unmatched junction nucleotides: 11. CDR3 length equals 15 residues. The CDR3 is CASSSATGGNSPLHF. CDR3 coding DNA: TGTGCCAGCAGCTCCGCCACAGGGGGAAACTCACCCCTCCACTTT.

V is TRBV19 and J is TRBJ2-3; TRBD1 aligns across 7 bases. Germline V gene data show CDR1 as LNHDA and CDR2 as SQIVND (reference sequence). Losses at the gene ends were 1 base for V and 8 bases for J; bases not matched to a gene: 12. The CDR3 runs 16 residues. CDR3 in DNA: TGTGCCAGTAGTATAGTGAAGGGGGCAGGGTTGGTTACGCAGTATTTT. Protein: CASSIVKGAGLVTQYF.

This rearrangement joins TRBV18 to TRBJ2-1; D might be TRBD1 (5 bases). CDR3 length equals 13 residues. Trimming stripped 0 bases from V and 8 bases from J, with 8 bases between. Germline-derived CDR1 and CDR2 are KGHSH and LQKENI. The CDR3 is CASSPPVGDEQFF. The CDR3 DNA is TGTGCCAGCTCACCACCGGTAGGGGATGAGCAGTTCTTC.

The CDR3 spells CATSEPGQGALNQPQHF. In nucleotides, the CDR3 is TGTGCCACCAGTGAACCGGGACAGGGAGCTTTGAATCAGCCCCAGCATTTT. This sequence joins TRBV24-1 and TRBJ1-5; TRBD1 matches 9 bases. CDR3 length: 17 amino acids. Germline trimming cut 4 bases from V and 4 bases from J; bases unmatched to any gene: 10. CDR1 is KGHDR, CDR2 SFDVKD, per germline.

This sequence joins TRBV19 and TRBJ1-1; 8 positions match TRBD1. The CDR3 runs 15 residues. The V and J ends lost 1 base and 7 bases, in that order; junction bases with no gene match: 8. Germline CDR1 reads LNHDA; CDR2 reads SQIVND (reference sequence). CDR3 in amino acids: CASSIVTGGNNEAFF. CDR3 DNA: TGTGCCAGTAGTATAGTCACAGGGGGTAATAATGAAGCTTTCTTT.

Details on this clone: This sample includes further DNA sequences coding for the same CDR3. The chain carries TRBV12-3 or TRBV12-4 and TRBJ1-2; D is unclear. With 3 bases removed from V and 2 bases from J, the gap between germline ends came to 4 bases. The CDR3 consists of 12 residues. The CDR3 DNA reads as TGTGCCAGCAGTTTTAGCAACTATGGCTACACCTTC. It encodes CASSFSNYGYTF.

The chain has TRBV6-5 and TRBJ1-5; TRBD1 matches 7 bases. V lost 4 bases to trimming and J lost 6 bases; unmatched junction nucleotides: 6. Germline CDR1 is MNHEY and CDR2 is SVGAGI. The CDR3 consists of 14 residues. The CDR3 loop reads CASSSGQEGQPQHF. CDR3 in DNA: TGTGCCAGCAGTTCCGGACAGGAGGGTCAGCCCCAGCATTTT.

The chain couples TRBV11-2 to TRBJ2-5; D is unclear. The germline V and J ends were trimmed by 2 bases and 3 bases, with 13 bases remaining between them. The CDR3 length is 15 residues. Germline V gives CDR1 SGHAT, CDR2 FQNNGV. CDR3 protein: CASSLTDTTEETQYF. CDR3 nucleotide sequence: TGTGCCAGCAGCTTAACCGATACAACAGAAGAGACCCAGTACTTC.

As for this clone: One junction end does not reproduce the germline sequence, and a read error may be involved. This chain joins TRBV5-6 and TRBJ1-6; 7 nucleotides match TRBD1. The CDR3 is made up of 12 amino acids. Looked up from germline, CDR1 is SGHDT and CDR2 is YYEEEE. The CDR3 loop reads CASSVAGGQRRF. The DNA for the CDR3 is TGTGCCAGCAGCGTCGCCGGGGGACAGAGGAGGTTT.

This rearrangement joins TRBV7-8 to TRBJ1-3, with 7 bases lining up with TRBD1. V shed 5 bases and J 3 bases; nucleotides not matched to a gene: 4. The CDR3 totals 14 residues. Germline V gene lookup returns CDR1 SGHVS and CDR2 FQNEAQ. CDR3 amino acids: CASSQDRFGNTIYF. As DNA, the CDR3 is TGTGCCAGCAGCCAGGACAGGTTTGGAAACACCATATATTTT.

The chain has TRBV18 and TRBJ2-3, with 10 bases lining up with TRBD1. This CDR3 spans 15 amino acids. Germline V gene sequence: CDR1 KGHSH, CDR2 LQKENI. V dropped 0 bases and J dropped 4; count of bases not matched to a gene: 1. The CDR3 DNA reads as TGTGCCAGCTCACCACCGGGACAGGGGTCAGATACGCAGTATTTT. It translates to CASSPPGQGSDTQYF.

The chain is built from TRBV6-5 and TRBJ1-1; tentatively, D is TRBD1 (6 bases). Trimming removed 0 bases at V and 5 bases at J, with 13 bases between. This CDR3 contains 15 residues. CDR1 MNHEY and CDR2 SVGAGI come from the germline V gene. The CDR3 DNA follows: TGTGCCAGCAGTTACTCGACCCAGGGGCAAACTGAAGCTTTCTTT. Protein: CASSYSTQGQTEAFF.

The chain employs TRBV5-5 and TRBJ1-2, with D unresolved. Germline CDR1 SGHKS, CDR2 YYEKEE (reference sequence). The CDR3 has 18 residues. V was trimmed by 0 bases and J by 1 base, leaving 19 bases between them. The CDR3 coding sequence is TGTGCCAGCAGCTTGGAACCCCCCGACATCAGTGTTAACTATGGCTACACCTTC. Translated: CASSLEPPDISVNYGYTF.

This clone was seen only a few times. This chain links TRBV5-6 with TRBJ1-1; 8 bases agree with TRBD1. CDR3 length equals 15 residues. V was pared by 4 bases and J by 5 bases, with 10 bases of the junction left unmatched. CDR1 and CDR2 from the germline V gene are SGHDT and YYEEEE. CDR3 in DNA: TGTGCCAGCAGCCGCCCCGACAGGGGACAAACTGAAGCTTTCTTT. This sequence encodes CASSRPDRGQTEAFF.

V usage is TRBV19 and J usage is TRBJ2-3; D is undetermined. Per the germline V gene, CDR1 is LNHDA and CDR2 is SQIVND (reference sequence). V was shortened by 0 bases and J by 7 bases, with 11 bases between the two germline ends. CDR3 length equals 14 residues. The CDR3 is CASSIDRTVHTQYF. The CDR3 DNA reads TGTGCCAGTAGTATAGATCGCACGGTCCATACGCAGTATTTT.

This clone appeared a single time. V usage is TRBV20-1 and J usage is TRBJ1-2; 7 positions match TRBD1. This CDR3 has 10 amino acids. J was trimmed by 8 bases and V by 7 bases; bases with no gene match: 4. From germline, CDR1 is DFQATT and CDR2 SNEGSKA (reference sequence). CDR3 sequence reads: CSVQGRGYTF. CDR3 nucleotide sequence: TGCAGTGTACAGGGGAGAGGCTACACCTTC.

The rearrangement joins TRBV2 to TRBJ1-6; 12 nucleotides line up with TRBD1. V lost 11 bases, J lost 11 bases, and 10 bases stayed unmatched. Germline CDR1 SNHLY, CDR2 FYNNEI. The CDR3 loop spans 14 amino acids. The chain's CDR3 is CAAVRGQGAPPLHF. The CDR3 nucleotides are TGTGCCGCAGTTCGGGGACAGGGGGCTCCACCCCTCCACTTT.

CDR3 DNA: TGCGCCAGCAGCTTGGGACAGATCACCGGGGAGCTGTTTTTT. Its translation: CASSLGQITGELFF. The rearrangement joins TRBV5-1 to TRBJ2-2; possible D gene TRBD1, 5 bases. V lost 0 bases to trimming and J lost 4 bases, with 7 bases between them. Germline V gene sequence: CDR1 SGHRS, CDR2 YFSETQ. This CDR3 has 14 amino acids.

A few counts support this clone. This chain links TRBV10-3 with TRBJ1-1; D perhaps matches TRBD1 (6 bases). The CDR3 consists of 13 residues. In germline, CDR1 is ENHRY, CDR2 SYGVKD. Deletions cut 4 bases from V and 1 base from J, with 7 bases between. DNA for the CDR3: TGTGCCATCAGTGTACAGGGGAACACTGAAGCTTTCTTT. Translation: CAISVQGNTEAFF.

The chain is built from TRBV19 and TRBJ1-4, with 8 bases aligning to TRBD1. The CDR3 spans 17 residues. Losses at the gene ends were 2 bases for V and 0 bases for J; bases not matched to a gene: 5. Germline CDR1 is LNHDA and CDR2 is SQIVND (reference sequence). The CDR3 is CASSIQGARATNEKLFF. The DNA of the CDR3 is TGTGCCAGTAGTATACAGGGGGCGCGAGCAACTAATGAAAAACTGTTTTTT.

For this clone: With a much larger clone just one base away, this may be a read error. This chain joins TRBV5-5 and TRBJ1-1, with 10 nucleotides matching TRBD1. Germline loops: CDR1 SGHKS, CDR2 YYEKEE (reference sequence). There are 13 residues in the CDR3. Trimming took 3 bases from V and 5 from J; bases not matched to a gene: 1. CDR3 in amino acids: CASSWDRGTEAFF. CDR3 coding DNA: TGTGCCAGCAGCTGGGACAGGGGAACTGAAGCTTTCTTT.

This rearrangement joins TRBV7-6 to TRBJ1-2, with D maybe TRBD1 (5 bases). CDR3 length: 11 residues. The germline gives CDR1 SGHVS, CDR2 FNYEAQ. V lost 4 bases to trimming and J lost 7 bases, with 7 bases between them. CDR3: CASSSQGGYTF. The CDR3 nucleotides read TGTGCCAGCAGCTCCCAGGGTGGCTACACCTTC.

The V call is TRBV5-6, the J call TRBJ2-7; D remains ambiguous. The V end lost 3 bases, the J end lost 7 bases, and 17 bases lay between the germline ends. The CDR3 contains 14 residues. CDR1 and CDR2 (germline): SGHDT, YYEEEE. This chain's CDR3 is CASSSDMVFVEQYF. DNA of the CDR3: TGTGCCAGCAGCTCTGACATGGTGTTCGTGGAGCAGTACTTC.